Following are 14 T cell receptor beta chains from one sample sequenced in a study of shared clonotypes between healthy human individuals. TCRdb keeps only in-frame clones here, not all; method: immunoSEQ multiplex PCR. Among approximately 650,000 clones listed, around 95% were seen once. CD45RO-negative, CCR7-positively selected cells formed the naive CD8 fraction, excluding terminally differentiated effector memory CD45RA+ cells. Specimen: naive CD8+ T cells sorted from blood. These TCRs come from a woman in her twenties or thirties in good health.

The chain joins TRBV29-1 to TRBJ1-2, with D possibly being TRBD1 (5 bases). There are 13 residues in the CDR3. Between the trimmed V and J ends, which lost 7 bases and 7 bases, there was a span of 19 bases. Germline V gene lookup returns CDR1 SQVTM and CDR2 ANQGSEA. In DNA form, the CDR3 reads TGCAGCGCTTGGGACCCCCGGAGAGGTGGCTACACCTTC. Amino acid sequence: CSAWDPRRGGYTF.

In regard to this clone: Within the sample, other DNA sequences also encode this same CDR3. V is TRBV5-6 and J is TRBJ2-1; possibly TRBD2 for D (5 bases). The CDR3 length is 12 residues. V was clipped by 0 bases and J by 9 bases, with 7 bases between them. Germline values: CDR1 SGHDT, CDR2 YYEEEE. The CDR3 region has the DNA TGTGCCAGCAGCTTGGGGAGCGGTGAGCAGTTCTTC. It is translated as CASSLGSGEQFF.

This clone was counted a single time. The chain uses TRBV7-9 and TRBJ2-2; unclear D gene. The CDR3 consists of 14 residues. V shed 1 base and J shed 5 bases, with 8 bases lying between them. Per the germline V gene, CDR1 is SEHNR and CDR2 is FQNEAQ (reference sequence). The CDR3 protein is CASSLGTSTGELFF. CDR3 DNA: TGTGCCAGCAGCTTAGGCACTTCGACCGGGGAGCTGTTTTTT. Drawing the rest from reference TRBV7-9 and TRBJ2-2, the complete variable domain is DTGVSQNPRHKITKRGQNVTFRCDPISEHNRLYWYRQTLGQGPEFLTYFQNEAQLEKSRLLSDRFSAERPKGSFSTLEIQRTEQGDSAMYLCASSLGTSTGELFFGEGSRLTVL.

The gene calls are TRBV5-1 and TRBJ2-7; TRBD1 aligns across 12 bases. This CDR3 is built from 14 residues. V was clipped by 4 bases and J by 5 bases; unmatched bases: 4. Germline CDR1 and CDR2: SGHRS and YFSETQ. For the CDR3, the DNA is TGCGCCAGCAGCCCGGGACAGGGGGCGAACGAGCAGTACTTC. Protein: CASSPGQGANEQYF.

This sequence joins TRBV6-6 and TRBJ1-1; D is unclear. Germline-derived CDR1 and CDR2 are MNHNY and SVGAGI (reference sequence). V was trimmed by 2 bases and J by 1 base, leaving 14 bases between them. This CDR3 region has 16 residues. The CDR3 loop is CASSYLGRGRNTEAFF. The CDR3 nucleotides read TGTGCCAGCAGTTACCTAGGGCGAGGGAGGAACACTGAAGCTTTCTTT.

The V call is TRBV5-4, the J call TRBJ2-7, with 11 bases lining up with TRBD2. The CDR3 length is 14 residues. The germline CDR1 and CDR2 sequences are SGHNT and YYREEE (reference sequence). Trimming took 2 bases from V and 3 from J; bases not matched to a gene: 1. CDR3 residues: CASSFSGGVYEQYF. DNA of the CDR3: TGTGCCAGCAGCTTTAGCGGGGGGGTCTACGAGCAGTACTTC. The complete variable domain, with remaining parts taken from reference TRBV5-4 and TRBJ2-7, reads ETGVTQSPTHLIKTRGQQVTLRCSSQSGHNTVSWYQQALGQGPQFIFQYYREEENGRGNFPPRFSGLQFPNYSSELNVNALELDDSALYLCASSFSGGVYEQYFGPGTRLTVT.

The chain has TRBV19 and TRBJ2-1, with 7 bases fitting TRBD2. CDR1 and CDR2 from the germline V gene are LNHDA and SQIVND (reference sequence). V trimming: 2 bases; J trimming: 8 bases; junction bases outside the gene matches: 9. This CDR3 is built from 15 residues. CDR3 bases: TGTGCCAGTAGTATAACGGGAGGCCTTAGTGATGAGCAGTTCTTC. Translating it yields CASSITGGLSDEQFF.

V gene TRBV6-4 combines with J gene TRBJ2-7, with 7 nucleotides matching TRBD1. V dropped 6 bases and J dropped 5; count of bases not matched to a gene: 13. This CDR3 region has 15 residues. Per the germline V gene, CDR1 is MRHNA and CDR2 is SNTAGT. Here the CDR3 DNA reads TGTGCCAGCAGCCCCGAGACAGGGCGGTTTCACGAGCAGTACTTC. Residues: CASSPETGRFHEQYF.

The CDR3 coding sequence is TGTGCCAGCAGCTTTCGTCAGTACACCGGGGAGCTGTTTTTT. Translation gives CASSFRQYTGELFF. The chain couples TRBV5-6 to TRBJ2-2; D not certain. Germline V gene data show CDR1 as SGHDT and CDR2 as YYEEEE. The V end was cut by 2 bases, the J end by 3 bases, with 8 bases between. The length of the CDR3 is 14 residues.

The V and J genes are TRBV6-5 and TRBJ1-1; 7 bases line up with TRBD1. This CDR3 is built from 13 residues. The V and J ends lost 4 bases and 6 bases, in that order; junction bases with no gene match: 5. Germline-derived CDR1 and CDR2 are MNHEY and SVGAGI. The CDR3 loop is CASSWTGEAEAFF. CDR3 coding DNA: TGTGCCAGCAGTTGGACAGGCGAGGCTGAAGCTTTCTTT.

The chain carries TRBV4-1 and TRBJ2-1; D gene unclear. Between the trimmed V and J ends, which lost 0 bases and 3 bases, there was a span of 12 bases. Germline loops: CDR1 MGHRA, CDR2 YSYEKL. The CDR3 has 16 residues. As DNA, the CDR3 is TGCGCCAGCAGCCAAGAATTGACCTCAGGCTACAATGAGCAGTTCTTC. Translated: CASSQELTSGYNEQFF.

Comments on this clone: The sample has other DNA sequences that encode this CDR3 too. The V and J genes are TRBV11-2 and TRBJ2-1; D call uncertain. V was pared by 1 base and J by 5 bases, with 3 bases between. The CDR3 extends over 12 amino acids. CDR1 is SGHAT and CDR2 is FQNNGV in the germline V gene. The chain's CDR3 is CASSLGHNEQFF. CDR3 sequence (DNA): TGTGCCAGCAGCTTAGGCCACAATGAGCAGTTCTTC.

This rearrangement joins TRBV27 to TRBJ2-7, with TRBD2 matching over 14 bases. V shed 7 bases, J shed 1 base, and the junction held 3 bases outside the gene matches. CDR1 MNHEY and CDR2 SMNVEV come from the germline V gene (reference sequence). This CDR3 region has 15 residues. This CDR3 is CASKGLAGVSYEQYF. The DNA for the CDR3 is TGTGCCAGCAAGGGACTAGCGGGAGTGTCCTACGAGCAGTACTTC.

The gene calls are TRBV6-1 and TRBJ1-5; no clear D. The CDR3 totals 13 residues. The germline V gene has CDR1 MNHNS and CDR2 SASEGT. V was cut by 1 base and J by 5 bases, with 6 bases left in between. Here the CDR3 DNA reads TGTGCCAGCAGTGAAGGACGCTATCAGCCCCAGCATTTT. Translating it yields CASSEGRYQPQHF.